This T cell receptor beta chain is from a study of T-cell memory formation after mild COVID-19. Using its own MiXCR run on the 5' RACE reads, TCRdb lists one record per CDR3 protein. The repertoire holds 550,000 to 600,000 distinct CDR3 sequences, with roughly 21% as singletons. In its sample, this clonotype was seen a few times. V was trimmed by 0 bases and J by 7 bases, leaving 13 bases between them. Germline V gene lookup returns CDR1 SGDLS and CDR2 YYNGEE. The CDR3 is made up of 15 amino acids. The rearrangement links TRBV9 to TRBJ1-4, with D maybe TRBD1 (5 bases). This TCR derives from an adult woman who had mild COVID-19 (a few samples of this study predate the infection). Cell type and time point are not known. Sequencing input: PBMCs or a T cell subset sorted from them (not recorded which). The CDR3 DNA follows: TGTGCCAGCAGCGTAGGGGGCAGGATGGGTGAAAAACTGTTTTTT. As protein: CASSVGGRMGEKLFF.